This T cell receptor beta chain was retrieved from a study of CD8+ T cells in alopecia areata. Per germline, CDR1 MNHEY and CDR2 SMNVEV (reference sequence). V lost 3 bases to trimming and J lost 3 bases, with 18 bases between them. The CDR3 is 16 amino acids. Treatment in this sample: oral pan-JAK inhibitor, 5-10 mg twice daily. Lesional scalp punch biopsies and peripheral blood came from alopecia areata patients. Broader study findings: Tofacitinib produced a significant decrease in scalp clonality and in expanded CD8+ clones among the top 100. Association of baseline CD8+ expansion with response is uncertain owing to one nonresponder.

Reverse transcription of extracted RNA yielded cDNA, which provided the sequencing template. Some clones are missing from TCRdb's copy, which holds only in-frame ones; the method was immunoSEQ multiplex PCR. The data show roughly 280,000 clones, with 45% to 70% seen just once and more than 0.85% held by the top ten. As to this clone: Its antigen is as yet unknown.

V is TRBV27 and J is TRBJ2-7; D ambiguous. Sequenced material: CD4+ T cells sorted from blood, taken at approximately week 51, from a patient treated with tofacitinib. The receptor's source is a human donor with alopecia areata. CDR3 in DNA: TGTGCCAGCAGTTTTAGTCCCGGGTCTAGGGTCTACGAGCAGTACTTC. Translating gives CASSFSPGSRVYEQYF.